These 28 T cell receptor beta chains came from one sample sequenced in a study of shared clonotypes between healthy human individuals. Some clones are missing from TCRdb's copy, which holds only in-frame ones; the method was immunoSEQ multiplex PCR. The sample has about 1.5 million clones, approximately 98% seen once. Sequencing was done on a sample of naive CD4+ T cells sorted from blood. Subset meaning: CD45RA+ positively selected. All receptors derive from a man aged 25-40 years in good health.

The chain joins TRBV7-3 to TRBJ1-2; 7 nucleotides align to TRBD1. This CDR3 is 15 amino acids long. The germline gives CDR1 SGHTA, CDR2 FQGTGA. V was clipped by 2 bases and J by 7 bases; unmatched bases: 10. Here the CDR3 reads CASSLDGGQPGGYTF. For the CDR3, the DNA is TGTGCCAGCAGCTTAGACGGGGGACAGCCTGGTGGCTACACCTTC.

The chain links TRBV5-6 to TRBJ2-5; no clear D. Germline V gene data show CDR1 as SGHDT and CDR2 as YYEEEE. The V and J ends lost 2 bases and 7 bases respectively, with 6 bases between them. The CDR3 length is 11 residues. CDR3 sequence (DNA): TGTGCCAGCAGCTTAGGGTGGACCCAGTACTTC. This codes for CASSLGWTQYF.

J is TRBJ2-3 and V is TRBV7-2, with a possible D match to TRBD1 (5 bases). V lost 5 bases, J lost 5 bases, and 14 bases lay in between. In germline, CDR1 is SGHTA, CDR2 FQGNSA. There are 14 residues in the CDR3. The CDR3 loop reads CASSATPGRDTQYF. The CDR3 DNA follows: TGTGCCAGCAGCGCCACTCCAGGGCGAGATACGCAGTATTTT.

This chain connects TRBV11-2 to TRBJ2-1, with 8 bases identical to TRBD2. This CDR3 region has 15 residues. V lost 5 bases to trimming and J lost 9 bases; unmatched junction nucleotides: 12. Germline V gene lookup returns CDR1 SGHAT and CDR2 FQNNGV. DNA for the CDR3: TGTGCCAGCAGCCGCGGACTAGCCCCAGCAGGTGAGCAGTTCTTC. It translates to CASSRGLAPAGEQFF. Together with reference TRBV11-2 and TRBJ2-1, the CDR3 gives the full variable domain: EAGVAQSPRYKIIEKRQSVAFWCNPISGHATLYWYQQILGQGPKLLIQFQNNGVVDDSQLPKDRFSAERLKGVDSTLKIQPAKLEDSAVYLCASSRGLAPAGEQFFGPGTRLTVL.

This clone was seen once. This chain joins TRBV7-9 and TRBJ2-5; tentatively, D is TRBD1 (6 bases). Trimming stripped 6 bases from V and 2 bases from J, with 7 bases between. CDR1 and CDR2 from the germline V gene are SEHNR and FQNEAQ (reference sequence). This CDR3 region has 12 residues. CDR3 in amino acids: CASRRGQETQYF. The CDR3, as DNA: TGTGCCAGCAGAAGGGGGCAAGAGACCCAGTACTTC.

For this clone: Other DNA sequences in this sample translate to the same CDR3. The rearrangement links TRBV5-1 to TRBJ2-2; no firm D call. Trimming removed 0 bases at V and 6 bases at J, with 9 bases between. This CDR3 is 14 amino acids long. Germline-derived CDR1 and CDR2 are SGHRS and YFSETQ. For the CDR3, the DNA is TGCGCCAGCAGCTTGGGAACAGAGGCCGGGGAGCTGTTTTTT. It is translated as CASSLGTEAGELFF.

This clone was observed once. The sample has other DNA sequences that encode this CDR3 too. The V gene is TRBV9, the J gene TRBJ2-3; the D is unclear. The CDR3 contains 16 residues. Between the trimmed V and J ends, which lost 0 bases and 1 base, there was a span of 12 bases. Per germline, CDR1 SGDLS and CDR2 YYNGEE. CDR3 in DNA: TGTGCCAGCAGCGTAGGGGATGTGTCGGGCACAGATACGCAGTATTTT. It codes for CASSVGDVSGTDTQYF.

This clone is a singleton in its sample. This rearrangement joins TRBV10-2 to TRBJ2-3, with a tentative D call TRBD1 (6 bases). Trimming removed 7 bases from V and 1 base from J, with 21 bases in between. Germline lookup yields CDR1 WSHSY and CDR2 SAAADI. This CDR3 comprises 17 residues. The CDR3 spells CASTNPGTNSRTDTQYF. The CDR3 DNA reads TGCGCCAGCACTAATCCCGGGACAAACAGTCGCACAGATACGCAGTATTTT.

The chain employs TRBV11-2 and TRBJ2-7; no clear D gene. V was clipped by 0 bases and J by 2 bases, with 8 bases between them. CDR1 and CDR2 (germline): SGHAT, FQNNGV. The CDR3 extends over 14 amino acids. The CDR3, as DNA: TGTGCCAGCAGCTTAGATTTTGGGGCCTACGAGCAGTACTTC. Residues: CASSLDFGAYEQYF. Filled out from reference TRBV11-2 and TRBJ2-7, the complete variable domain reads EAGVAQSPRYKIIEKRQSVAFWCNPISGHATLYWYQQILGQGPKLLIQFQNNGVVDDSQLPKDRFSAERLKGVDSTLKIQPAKLEDSAVYLCASSLDFGAYEQYFGPGTRLTVT.

The V gene is TRBV9, the J gene TRBJ2-1, with 9 positions matching TRBD2. Germline V gene data show CDR1 as SGDLS and CDR2 as YYNGEE. The CDR3 consists of 15 residues. J lost 5 bases, V lost 4 bases, and 7 bases had no gene match. The CDR3 protein is CASSKSGRLDNEQFF. DNA for the CDR3: TGTGCCAGCAGCAAAAGCGGGAGGTTAGACAATGAGCAGTTCTTC.

The V gene is TRBV6-5, the J gene TRBJ1-5, with 7 bases that match TRBD1. The germline gives CDR1 MNHEY, CDR2 SVGAGI. Germline trimming cut 5 bases from V and 2 bases from J; bases unmatched to any gene: 6. CDR3 length: 15 residues. The CDR3 coding sequence is TGTGCCAGCAGTCCAGGGGGTAAAGGCAATCAGCCCCAGCATTTT. This encodes CASSPGGKGNQPQHF.

This sequence joins TRBV7-2 and TRBJ2-7, with 7 bases fitting TRBD2. Germline-derived CDR1 and CDR2 are SGHTA and FQGNSA. V was clipped by 1 base and J by 0 bases; unmatched bases: 3. CDR3 length: 15 residues. The CDR3 bases are TGTGCCAGCAGCTTAGGGGCTAGCGGCTCCTACGAGCAGTACTTC. Translated, it gives CASSLGASGSYEQYF.

V usage is TRBV25-1 and J usage is TRBJ2-2, with 9 bases identical to TRBD1. This CDR3 comprises 16 residues. Per the germline V gene, CDR1 is MGHDK and CDR2 is SYGVNS. With V trimmed by 1 base and J by 5 bases, 5 bases remained unmatched. The CDR3 loop reads CASSEWGTGFTGELFF. The CDR3 DNA reads as TGTGCCAGCAGTGAATGGGGGACAGGGTTTACCGGGGAGCTGTTTTTT.

The J gene is TRBJ1-5, the V gene TRBV25-1; 11 positions agree with TRBD1. V lost 8 bases, J lost 3 bases, and 12 bases stayed unmatched. From germline, CDR1 is MGHDK and CDR2 SYGVNS. The CDR3 totals 17 residues. The DNA of the CDR3 is TGTGCCAGCCACTTTCTAGGGACAGGGGGTTCCAATCAGCCCCAGCATTTT. Its protein product is CASHFLGTGGSNQPQHF.

Remarks on this clone: This same CDR3 is encoded by further DNA sequences in the sample. The V and J genes are TRBV29-1 and TRBJ2-1; D is uncertain. Trimming took 4 bases from V and 0 from J, leaving 7 bases between them. Germline V CDR1 and CDR2: SQVTM, ANQGSEA. This CDR3 is built from 13 residues. The CDR3 reads CSVGGSSYNEQFF. CDR3 coding DNA: TGCAGCGTTGGCGGCAGCTCCTACAATGAGCAGTTCTTC.

The rearrangement joins TRBV5-1 to TRBJ2-5; D perhaps matches TRBD1 (8 bases). Germline V lookup: CDR1 SGHRS, CDR2 YFSETQ. CDR3 length: 17 residues. V lost 3 bases and J lost 5, with 23 bases in between. The CDR3 region has the DNA TGCGCCAGCAGCTCCCCCAAGACAGGGGAGGGTCAGGAGACCCAGTACTTC. Amino acid sequence: CASSSPKTGEGQETQYF.

The gene calls are TRBV5-1 and TRBJ1-1; D gene unclear. Germline V lookup: CDR1 SGHRS, CDR2 YFSETQ. V was cut by 0 bases and J by 5 bases, with 14 bases left in between. The CDR3 has 15 residues. CDR3 in amino acids: CASSLAITRGTEAFF. CDR3 in DNA: TGCGCCAGCAGCTTGGCAATCACCCGCGGGACTGAAGCTTTCTTT.

The gene calls are TRBV6-1 and TRBJ1-1, with D possibly TRBD1 on 6 matching bases. Trimming stripped 1 base from V and 4 bases from J, with 10 bases between. The germline V gene encodes CDR1 MNHNS and CDR2 SASEGT. The CDR3 runs to 14 residues. The CDR3 loop reads CASSEVRGGTEAFF. The CDR3 DNA follows: TGTGCCAGCAGTGAAGTCAGGGGTGGCACTGAAGCTTTCTTT.

This sequence joins TRBV7-9 and TRBJ2-7; 7 bases map to TRBD2. CDR1 and CDR2 (germline): SEHNR, FQNEAQ (reference sequence). V was pared by 5 bases and J by 6 bases, with 16 bases of the junction left unmatched. The CDR3 is 16 amino acids. In DNA form, the CDR3 reads TGTGCCAGCAGCCTAGGAGGAGGCGGGAGTCGCCTCGAGCAGTACTTC. Its translation: CASSLGGGGSRLEQYF.

This chain links TRBV9 with TRBJ1-1, with D possibly TRBD1 on 6 matching bases. V lost 3 bases and J lost 2, with 14 bases in between. CDR3 size: 15 residues. CDR1 is SGDLS, CDR2 YYNGEE, per germline. The CDR3 spells CASSGGFGGNTEAFF. CDR3 nucleotide sequence: TGTGCCAGCAGCGGCGGATTCGGGGGCAACACTGAAGCTTTCTTT.

The chain carries TRBV15 and TRBJ2-3; 12 nucleotides agree with TRBD1. Per the germline V gene, CDR1 is LNHNV and CDR2 is YYDKDF (reference sequence). This CDR3 contains 17 residues. J was trimmed by 0 bases and V by 3 bases; bases with no gene match: 4. In nucleotides, the CDR3 is TGTGCCACCAGCAGGGGACAGGGGGCAGGAAGCACAGATACGCAGTATTTT. Translating gives CATSRGQGAGSTDTQYF.

To note about this clone: The sample carries other DNA sequences with the same CDR3. The V call is TRBV15, the J call TRBJ2-7, with 7 bases aligning to TRBD2. In germline, CDR1 is LNHNV, CDR2 YYDKDF (reference sequence). The CDR3 spans 14 residues. Trimming removed 1 base from V and 1 base from J; junction bases left unmatched: 1. This CDR3 is CATSRAGGSYEQYF. The CDR3 bases are TGTGCCACCAGCAGAGCGGGAGGATCCTACGAGCAGTACTTC. Using reference TRBV15 and TRBJ2-7 for the parts outside the CDR3, the full variable domain is DAMVIQNPRYQVTQFGKPVTLSCSQTLNHNVMYWYQQKSSQAPKLLFHYYDKDFNNEADTPDNFQSRRPNTSFCFLDIRSPGLGDTAMYLCATSRAGGSYEQYFGPGTRLTVT.

This rearrangement joins TRBV19 to TRBJ1-5; the D gene is possibly TRBD1 (6 bases). Germline values: CDR1 LNHDA, CDR2 SQIVND (reference sequence). This CDR3 comprises 17 residues. V lost 3 bases, J lost 1 base, and 16 bases lay in between. The CDR3 sequence: CASSITGSGMSNQPQHF. The CDR3 region has the DNA TGTGCCAGTAGTATCACAGGGAGTGGGATGAGCAATCAGCCCCAGCATTTT.

A single count supports this clone. This chain joins TRBV5-1 and TRBJ1-1, with TRBD1 matching 7 bases. This CDR3 has 17 amino acids. After removal of 4 bases from V and 7 bases from J, the junction contained 19 bases not matched to a gene. Germline V lookup: CDR1 SGHRS, CDR2 YFSETQ. This chain's CDR3 is CASSRTWGGGEQGEAFF. CDR3 nucleotide sequence: TGCGCCAGCAGCCGAACCTGGGGAGGGGGCGAACAGGGTGAAGCTTTCTTT.

The chain joins TRBV29-1 to TRBJ2-6; D call uncertain. CDR3 size: 15 residues. V was cut by 6 bases and J by 0 bases, with 12 bases left in between. Per germline, CDR1 SQVTM and CDR2 ANQGSEA. CDR3 nucleotide sequence: TGCAGCGTAGCTTTGTTGAGCTCTGGGGCCAACGTCCTGACTTTC. It yields the protein CSVALLSSGANVLTF.

The CDR3 reads CASSAGLAGVTGELFF. CDR3 nucleotide sequence: TGTGCCAGCAGCGCCGGACTAGCGGGAGTCACCGGGGAGCTGTTTTTT. The V gene is TRBV9, the J gene TRBJ2-2; 13 bases match TRBD2. With V trimmed by 3 bases and J by 4 bases, 3 bases remained unmatched. The CDR3 loop spans 16 amino acids. Germline V gives CDR1 SGDLS, CDR2 YYNGEE.

The gene calls are TRBV6-1 and TRBJ1-2; 7 nucleotides agree with TRBD1. This CDR3 spans 14 amino acids. After removal of 6 bases from V and 6 bases from J, the junction contained 10 bases not matched to a gene. Germline-derived CDR1 and CDR2 are MNHNS and SASEGT. CDR3 DNA sequence: TGTGCCAGCAGACCGGGACAGAGAATGGATGGCTACACCTTC. It translates to CASRPGQRMDGYTF.

J is TRBJ1-3 and V is TRBV7-2, with unresolved D. This CDR3 contains 16 residues. Germline V lookup: CDR1 SGHTA, CDR2 FQGNSA. V gave up 5 bases and J gave up 0 bases, with 14 bases separating them. The chain's CDR3 is CASSPPGLHSGNTIYF. CDR3 coding DNA: TGTGCCAGCAGCCCACCCGGGCTCCACTCTGGAAACACCATATATTTT. The variable domain in full, with the rest retrieved from reference TRBV7-2 and TRBJ1-3, is GAGVSQSPSNKVTEKGKDVELRCDPISGHTALYWYRQSLGQGLEFLIYFQGNSAPDKSGLPSDRFSAERTGGSVSTLTIQRTQQEDSAVYLCASSPPGLHSGNTIYFGEGSWLTVV.